The entry below gives a single T cell receptor beta chain sequence along with its context. The V and J ends lost 1 base and 10 bases respectively, with 17 bases between them. The CDR3 covers 15 residues. CDR1 and CDR2 (germline): SGHVS, FQNEAQ. The sample comes from a study of OX40 agonist ivuxolimab in advanced cancers. The wider study: It was ivuxolimab, an agonistic anti-OX40 (CD134) antibody, that patients were treated with.

The method was immunoSEQ multiplex PCR; TCRdb's version includes in-frame clones alone and lacks a portion of them. Of about 59,000 clones in the sample, 87% were seen once. The V call is TRBV7-8, the J call TRBJ1-5; tentatively, D is TRBD1 (5 bases). The specimen comprised CD4+ or CD8+ T cells sorted from blood, sampled in a trial of the OX40 agonist ivuxolimab. This receptor was taken from an adult with an advanced solid tumor such as melanoma, head and neck, liver or kidney cancer. The CDR3 here is CASSLGGEAGQPQHF. Written as DNA, the CDR3 is TGTGCCAGCAGCTTAGGGGGGGAAGCAGGCCAACCCCAGCATTTT.